The 22 T cell receptor beta chains below were found in one sample sequenced in a study of technical replicates of blood from a few donors. Measured with immunoSEQ multiplex PCR; TCRdb has only the in-frame clones, and not every one. The sample lists around 76,000 clones; roughly nine tenths were seen once. Sequencing was performed on T cells isolated from PBMCs. The receptors originated from a human donor in good health.

This clone appeared a few times. The chain couples TRBV29-1 to TRBJ1-2; TRBD1 aligns across 10 bases. V was pared by 4 bases and J by 6 bases, with 5 bases of the junction left unmatched. CDR1 is SQVTM and CDR2 is ANQGSEA in the germline V gene. The CDR3 runs to 13 residues. In nucleotides, the CDR3 is TGCAGCGTTGCTGACAGGGGGCAACATGGCTACACCTTC. As protein: CSVADRGQHGYTF.

This sequence joins TRBV11-2 and TRBJ2-2; 10 bases agree with TRBD1. Germline values: CDR1 SGHAT, CDR2 FQNNGV. This CDR3 has 17 residues. Losses at the gene ends were 0 bases for V and 6 bases for J; bases not matched to a gene: 7. CDR3: CASSLDVGQGDAGELFF. DNA for the CDR3: TGTGCCAGCAGCTTAGATGTCGGACAGGGGGATGCCGGGGAGCTGTTTTTT. Complete variable domain (other parts from reference TRBV11-2 and TRBJ2-2): EAGVAQSPRYKIIEKRQSVAFWCNPISGHATLYWYQQILGQGPKLLIQFQNNGVVDDSQLPKDRFSAERLKGVDSTLKIQPAKLEDSAVYLCASSLDVGQGDAGELFFGEGSRLTVL.

This rearrangement joins TRBV11-2 to TRBJ2-7; 10 bases agree with TRBD2. The trim removed 4 bases at V and 3 bases at J, leaving 9 bases unmatched. This CDR3 comprises 16 residues. Germline V gene lookup returns CDR1 SGHAT and CDR2 FQNNGV. The DNA of the CDR3 is TGTGCCAGCAGCTCCCTCAAGCTAGCGGGGGTCTACGAGCAGTACTTC. Amino acids: CASSSLKLAGVYEQYF.

The chain couples TRBV7-7 to TRBJ2-5, with 7 bases matching TRBD2. The J segment lost 7 bases and the V segment lost 2 bases, leaving 4 bases of the junction unmatched. From germline, CDR1 is SSHAT and CDR2 FNYEAQ (reference sequence). The CDR3 covers 13 residues. Here the CDR3 DNA reads TGTGCCAGCAGCTTACGGGAGGAGGTGACCCAGTACTTC. Residues: CASSLREEVTQYF.

This chain uses TRBV15 with TRBJ1-5; D not certain. This CDR3 has 14 amino acids. Trimming pared 3 bases from V and 3 bases from J, leaving 9 bases between. Per the germline V gene, CDR1 is LNHNV and CDR2 is YYDKDF (reference sequence). The CDR3 coding sequence is TGTGCCACCAGCAGGGATGGAGTCAATCAGCCCCAGCATTTT. This translates into CATSRDGVNQPQHF.

The CDR3 region is CASSLSGQGKGNEQFF. Here the CDR3 DNA reads TGTGCCAGCAGTTTATCGGGCCAGGGGAAGGGCAATGAGCAGTTCTTC. The chain joins TRBV27 to TRBJ2-1; possible D gene TRBD1, 6 bases. This CDR3 has 16 residues. V dropped 0 bases and J dropped 6 bases, with 15 bases sitting between them. In germline, CDR1 is MNHEY, CDR2 SMNVEV (reference sequence).

V usage is TRBV6-1 and J usage is TRBJ1-2, with D unclear. The CDR3 extends over 11 amino acids. Per germline, CDR1 MNHNS and CDR2 SASEGT. Deletions cut 3 bases from V and 8 bases from J, with 7 bases between. The CDR3 is CASSESRGYTF. The CDR3 nucleotides read TGTGCCAGCAGTGAGAGTCGAGGCTACACCTTC.

The chain recombines TRBV5-6 with TRBJ1-3; D is unresolved. Trimming shortened V by 1 base and J by 7 bases, and 9 bases separated the two germline ends. The CDR3 spans 13 residues. Germline assignment: CDR1 SGHDT and CDR2 YYEEEE. As DNA, the CDR3 is TGTGCCAGCAGCTTGTGGGCGGGGAACACCATATATTTT. This codes for CASSLWAGNTIYF. Combining the CDR3 with reference TRBV5-6 and TRBJ1-3 gives the whole variable domain DAGVTQSPTHLIKTRGQQVTLRCSPKSGHDTVSWYQQALGQGPQFIFQYYEEEERQRGNFPDRFSGHQFPNYSSELNVNALLLGDSALYLCASSLWAGNTIYFGEGSWLTVV.

The chain employs TRBV9 and TRBJ2-6; the match to TRBD2 covers 7 bases. The CDR3 covers 18 residues. Unmatched junction bases numbered 8, after V lost 0 bases and J lost 2 bases. The germline V gene encodes CDR1 SGDLS and CDR2 YYNGEE. CDR3 coding DNA: TGTGCCAGCAGCGTAGGGGCGGGAGTTATAGCTGGGGCCAACGTCCTGACTTTC. Translating it yields CASSVGAGVIAGANVLTF.

The V and J genes are TRBV7-9 and TRBJ1-2, with 9 bases matching TRBD1. The trim removed 8 bases at V and 8 bases at J, leaving 15 bases unmatched. The V gene's germline CDR1 is SEHNR and CDR2 FQNEAQ (reference sequence). This CDR3 is 15 amino acids long. Here the CDR3 reads CASAREQGAGEGYTF. The CDR3 DNA is TGTGCCAGCGCTAGGGAACAGGGGGCCGGAGAGGGCTACACCTTC.

The genes are TRBV4-1 and TRBJ2-1, with D maybe TRBD2 (5 bases). The CDR3 is 16 residues long. V lost 4 bases and J lost 2, with 15 bases in between. Germline values: CDR1 MGHRA, CDR2 YSYEKL. CDR3 loop: CASSRDRAGTYNEQFF. CDR3 DNA: TGCGCCAGCAGCCGAGATAGGGCCGGGACCTACAATGAGCAGTTCTTC.

This clone was picked up a small number of times. This chain joins TRBV19 and TRBJ1-1; D call uncertain. This CDR3 spans 16 amino acids. Trimming stripped 8 bases from V and 4 bases from J, with 23 bases between. The germline V gene has CDR1 LNHDA and CDR2 SQIVND (reference sequence). CDR3 in DNA: TGTGCCAGTCGACGGGCGGGTCCAGTTTTGGGCACTGAAGCTTTCTTT. This translates into CASRRAGPVLGTEAFF.

V is TRBV9 and J is TRBJ2-7, with TRBD2 as a possible D gene (5 bases). This CDR3 is 16 amino acids long. CDR1 and CDR2 from the germline V gene are SGDLS and YYNGEE. Between the trimmed V and J ends, which lost 0 bases and 7 bases, there was a span of 20 bases. The CDR3 coding sequence is TGTGCCAGCAGCGTAGCGACTGGACTGGCAATGAGGGAGCAGTACTTC. It codes for CASSVATGLAMREQYF.

The chain combines TRBV11-2 with TRBJ2-1, with TRBD2 matching over 11 bases. CDR3 size: 15 residues. Germline V gene sequence: CDR1 SGHAT, CDR2 FQNNGV. V dropped 0 bases and J dropped 8; count of bases not matched to a gene: 3. CDR3 sequence: CASSLDSGRGDEQFF. Here the CDR3 DNA reads TGTGCCAGCAGCTTAGATAGCGGGAGGGGAGATGAGCAGTTCTTC.

J is TRBJ2-5 and V is TRBV11-3, with 13 bases lining up with TRBD2. CDR1 is SGHNT and CDR2 is YENEEA in the germline V gene. This CDR3 is built from 16 residues. The V gene end was trimmed by 5 bases and the J gene end by 4 bases; junction bases not matched to a gene: 7. CDR3 coding DNA: TGTGCCAGCAGCCCCGGACTAGCGGGAGACTCAGAGACCCAGTACTTC. Translating it yields CASSPGLAGDSETQYF.

The table lists this clone with a count of one. The CDR3 region is CASSFEERTSGKQETQYF. DNA of the CDR3: TGTGCCAGCAGCTTCGAAGAGAGGACTAGCGGGAAGCAAGAGACCCAGTACTTC. The V and J genes are TRBV7-9 and TRBJ2-5; 12 bases agree with TRBD2. The CDR3 has 18 residues. V lost 3 bases, J lost 2 bases, and 10 bases stayed unmatched. The germline V gene encodes CDR1 SEHNR and CDR2 FQNEAQ (reference sequence).

V and J are TRBV5-1 and TRBJ1-6; D is unresolved. Germline CDR1 SGHRS, CDR2 YFSETQ. The CDR3 length is 15 residues. V shed 1 base and J shed 8 bases, with 13 bases lying between them. CDR3 in amino acids: CASSLSFRGDSPLHF. The CDR3 region has the DNA TGCGCCAGCAGCTTGAGTTTCCGCGGCGATTCACCCCTCCACTTT.

The chain links TRBV11-2 to TRBJ2-2; 8 positions match TRBD1. Germline CDR1 reads SGHAT; CDR2 reads FQNNGV. This CDR3 comprises 18 residues. V lost 5 bases and J lost 4; bases outside the gene matches: 15. CDR3 nucleotide sequence: TGTGCCAGCAGCGCCCTCTTTTCCAGGGGGCGCGGCACCGGGGAGCTGTTTTTT. Amino acid sequence: CASSALFSRGRGTGELFF.

This rearrangement joins TRBV28 to TRBJ2-7; 9 bases are a match to TRBD1. From germline, CDR1 is MDHEN and CDR2 SYDVKM. CDR3 length: 16 residues. V lost 2 bases, J lost 9 bases, and 14 bases stayed unmatched. CDR3 region: CASSLGAPGQGSVQYF. The CDR3 DNA sequence: TGTGCCAGCAGTTTAGGAGCCCCGGGACAGGGCTCTGTGCAGTACTTC.

This sequence joins TRBV9 and TRBJ1-5; 7 positions match TRBD1. There are 14 residues in the CDR3. Germline CDR1 and CDR2: SGDLS and YYNGEE. Germline trimming cut 3 bases from V and 4 bases from J; bases unmatched to any gene: 4. This CDR3 is CASSAGTANQPQHF. DNA for the CDR3: TGTGCCAGCAGCGCCGGGACAGCTAATCAGCCCCAGCATTTT.

The chain has TRBV18 and TRBJ2-7, with 11 positions matching TRBD1. The CDR3 runs to 16 residues. The germline V gene has CDR1 KGHSH and CDR2 LQKENI. The ends lost 6 bases at V and 0 bases at J; junction bases unmatched: 7. CDR3: CASSPPGTGGSYEQYF. The CDR3 DNA reads as TGTGCCAGCTCTCCCCCCGGGACAGGGGGCTCCTACGAGCAGTACTTC.

There are a few counts of this clone. The rearrangement links TRBV6-4 to TRBJ1-2; 7 nucleotides line up with TRBD1. V dropped 8 bases and J dropped 11; count of bases not matched to a gene: 14. From germline, CDR1 is MRHNA and CDR2 SNTAGT. CDR3 length equals 13 residues. The CDR3 DNA follows: TGTGCCAGCGGACCCCCGGACAGGCCTAATTACACCTTC. Translating it yields CASGPPDRPNYTF.